This section outlines one T cell receptor beta chain sequence together with its context. Antigen: not known. The source of the sample is a study of immune cell composition in non-small cell lung cancer. Study findings and constraints: Lung adenocarcinomas had lower top 10 clone scores and clonality than squamous tumours. Clones >0.5% enriched in tumour were rarer in adenocarcinoma (about 35%) than squamous (about 80%). In adenocarcinoma, maximal tumour-associated clone frequency tracked TIL tumour reactivity. It was not proven that tumour-reactive clones equal dominant tumour-associated clones.

The ends were cut back, 5 bases at V and 2 bases at J, with 19 bases in the middle. Per the germline V gene, CDR1 is SGHTA and CDR2 is FQGNSA. The CDR3 has 16 amino acids. Measured with immunoSEQ multiplex PCR; TCRdb has only the in-frame clones, and not every one. The data show 9,500 to 14,000 clones, 64% seen once. This clonotype originated in a human donor with non-small cell lung cancer. The chain recombines TRBV7-2 with TRBJ2-7; tentative D call: TRBD1 (6 bases). Material for sequencing was lung tumor tissue. DNA for the CDR3: TGTGCCAGCAGCCCTCGGGTTAGCAGGGGCGCCTACGAGCAGTACTTC. It specifies CASSPRVSRGAYEQYF.